These 14 T cell receptor beta chains originate from one sample sequenced in a study of CD8 T cells in ankylosing spondylitis. Study findings and constraints: Blood of patients with ankylosing spondylitis appeared to be characterized by a TCR beta motif of eight or nine highly homologous variants.

Antigens for these TCRs are unknown. MiXCR was run by TCRdb on the 5' RACE reads, yielding one entry per CDR3 protein. The data show approximately 400,000 distinct CDR3 sequences, 17% seen once. The specimen was blood, either unsorted or a sorted T cell fraction (not recorded which). These receptors all stem from a male donor with ankylosing spondylitis.

In its sample, this clonotype was seen a few times. The chain couples TRBV29-1 to TRBJ1-2, with 7 bases matching TRBD1. The CDR3 contains 13 residues. Germline V lookup: CDR1 SQVTM, CDR2 ANQGSEA. V lost 5 bases and J lost 2; bases outside the gene matches: 5. The CDR3 spells CSVFLQGNYGYTF. Written as DNA, the CDR3 is TGCAGCGTTTTCTTACAGGGGAACTATGGCTACACCTTC. Full variable domain (rest looked up from reference TRBV29-1 and TRBJ1-2): SAVISQKPSRDICQRGTSLTIQCQVDSQVTMMFWYRQQPGQSLTLIATANQGSEATYESGFVIDKFPISRPNLTFSTLTVSNMSPEDSSIYLCSVFLQGNYGYTFGSGTRLTVV.

This clonotype occurred a few times. This chain connects TRBV4-2 to TRBJ2-4; tentatively, D is TRBD2 (7 bases). This CDR3 contains 19 residues. Germline V gene data show CDR1 as LGHNA and CDR2 as YNFKEQ. The V end lost 0 bases, the J end lost 3 bases, and 21 bases lay between the germline ends. The CDR3 DNA reads TGTGCCAGCAGCCAAGAGCGCGGTAGCCGAGGGGGGGGCAAAAACATTCAGTACTTC. It specifies CASSQERGSRGGGKNIQYF.

The chain is built from TRBV11-2 and TRBJ2-2; TRBD2 aligns across 13 bases. After removal of 4 bases from V and 6 bases from J, the junction contained 11 bases not matched to a gene. Germline V gives CDR1 SGHAT, CDR2 FQNNGV. This CDR3 region has 18 residues. The CDR3 here is CASSSGLAGRLVPGELFF. The DNA for the CDR3 is TGTGCCAGCAGCTCGGGACTAGCGGGACGATTGGTTCCCGGGGAGCTGTTTTTT.

About this clonotype itself: A much larger clone lies a single base off, so this may be a read error. The genes are TRBV27 and TRBJ2-2; unclear D gene. V lost 3 bases to trimming and J lost 1 base, with 9 bases between them. CDR1 is MNHEY and CDR2 is SMNVEV in the germline V gene (reference sequence). The CDR3 consists of 15 residues. The chain's CDR3 is CASSFDIKNTGELFF. The CDR3 DNA reads as TGTGCCAGCAGTTTCGATATCAAGAACACCGGGGAGCTGTTTTTT.

This chain connects TRBV5-1 to TRBJ2-7; tentatively, D is TRBD1 (6 bases). Deletions cut 1 base from V and 5 bases from J, with 13 bases between. The CDR3 loop spans 14 amino acids. Germline CDR1 SGHRS, CDR2 YFSETQ. CDR3 in amino acids: CASSLNQGSHEQYF. CDR3 DNA sequence: TGCGCCAGCAGCTTGAACCAGGGGTCCCACGAGCAGTACTTC.

The sample holds many counts of this clonotype. The chain recombines TRBV15 with TRBJ1-1; TRBD1 matches at 9 bases. The CDR3 length is 16 residues. In germline, CDR1 is LNHNV, CDR2 YYDKDF (reference sequence). Trimming cost V 0 bases and J 1 base; bases outside gene matches: 3. The CDR3 region has the DNA TGTGCCACCAGCAGAGAGCTGGGACAGGGGAACACTGAAGCTTTCTTT. Translating it yields CATSRELGQGNTEAFF.

V and J are TRBV9 and TRBJ2-1; TRBD2 agrees at 11 bases. V was clipped by 3 bases and J by 2 bases; unmatched bases: 4. Germline lookup yields CDR1 SGDLS and CDR2 YYNGEE. The CDR3 totals 16 residues. The CDR3 coding sequence is TGTGCCAGCAGCGGGGGGACTAGCGGAGCCTACAATGAGCAGTTCTTC. As protein: CASSGGTSGAYNEQFF. The full variable domain, with the rest looked up from reference TRBV9 and TRBJ2-1, is DSGVTQTPKHLITATGQRVTLRCSPRSGDLSVYWYQQSLDQGLQFLIQYYNGEERAKGNILERFSAQQFPDLHSELNLSSLELGDSALYFCASSGGTSGAYNEQFFGPGTRLTVL.

This clonotype has a handful of counts. The chain has TRBV10-3 and TRBJ2-1; D is possibly TRBD2 (5 bases). V gave up 6 bases and J gave up 7 bases, with 13 bases separating them. CDR3 length: 13 residues. In germline, CDR1 is ENHRY, CDR2 SYGVKD. CDR3 region: CAISPNSGNEQFF. Written as DNA, the CDR3 is TGTGCCATCAGCCCGAACTCGGGGAATGAGCAGTTCTTC.

The genes are TRBV11-2 and TRBJ2-5, with D possibly called TRBD1 or TRBD2 (5 bases each). The germline V gene encodes CDR1 SGHAT and CDR2 FQNNGV. V was clipped by 5 bases and J by 5 bases, with 18 bases between them. The CDR3 contains 15 residues. The chain's CDR3 is CASSPVGTQVETQYF. The CDR3 DNA sequence: TGTGCCAGCAGCCCGGTGGGGACCCAAGTGGAGACCCAGTACTTC.

The chain carries TRBV6-2 or TRBV6-3 and TRBJ2-1; D remains unclear. The germline V gene encodes CDR1 MNHEY and CDR2 SVGEGT. The CDR3 loop spans 13 amino acids. Trimming took off 11 bases at V and 10 bases at J, with 21 bases between the two ends. In DNA form, the CDR3 reads TGTGCCTGCCGGATGGCGCGAGGCCAGGAGCAGTTCTTC. Its protein product is CACRMARGQEQFF.

The rearrangement joins TRBV5-1 to TRBJ2-7; 11 nucleotides agree with TRBD2. This CDR3 has 16 residues. Trimming cost V 2 bases and J 4 bases; bases outside gene matches: 8. Germline-derived CDR1 and CDR2 are SGHRS and YFSETQ. CDR3 nucleotide sequence: TGCGCCAGCAGCTTCGGGCCGCTAGCGGGAGGTTACGAGCAGTACTTC. This gives the protein CASSFGPLAGGYEQYF.

Only a few counts were recorded for this clonotype. The V call is TRBV7-9, the J call TRBJ1-2; 7 bases fit TRBD1. Germline loops: CDR1 SEHNR, CDR2 FQNEAQ (reference sequence). V trimming: 3 bases; J trimming: 4 bases; junction bases outside the gene matches: 5. This CDR3 has 14 amino acids. CDR3 protein: CASSLTGRSYGYTF. CDR3 DNA sequence: TGTGCCAGCAGCTTGACAGGGAGGAGCTATGGCTACACCTTC.

The V and J genes are TRBV5-1 and TRBJ2-1; D uncertain. V was trimmed by 0 bases and J by 5 bases, leaving 12 bases between them. The CDR3 is 15 residues long. The germline gives CDR1 SGHRS, CDR2 YFSETQ. CDR3 DNA sequence: TGCGCCAGCAGCTTGGTGTCAGGAAGTAACAATGAGCAGTTCTTC. Its protein is CASSLVSGSNNEQFF.

This clonotype was observed a handful of times. The chain carries TRBV6-5 and TRBJ1-4, with a weak D call TRBD1 (5 bases). The CDR3 covers 15 residues. The V end was cut by 0 bases, the J end by 10 bases, with 15 bases between. The germline V gene encodes CDR1 MNHEY and CDR2 SVGAGI. CDR3: CASSYSPGEFGKLFF. The CDR3 DNA is TGTGCCAGCAGTTACTCCCCGGGGGAATTTGGAAAACTGTTTTTT.